The 31 T cell receptor beta chains given below trace back to one sample, sequenced in a study of neoadjuvant anti-PD-1 for oral cavity cancer. Profiling relied on immunoSEQ multiplex PCR, and the TCRdb table lists in-frame clones only, not all of them. Among 75,000 to 100,000 clones, 70% to 85% were seen once, and the ten largest hold about 3.1%. The sequenced sample was PBMCs, obtained before nivolumab (anti-PD-1) treatment. The receptors derive from a person between 40 and 85 years old with oral cavity squamous cell carcinoma.

This clone occurred once. The chain combines TRBV2 with TRBJ2-5; D may match TRBD1 or TRBD2 (6 bases each). TRBJ2-7 matches the DNA end more closely, so the J call is doubtful. The germline CDR1 and CDR2 sequences are SNHLY and FYNNEI. CDR3 length: 14 amino acids. CDR3 amino acids: CASSTRGEAYEQYF. CDR3 nucleotides: TGTGCCAGCAGTACGAGGGGGGAGGCCTACGAGCAGTACTTC.

The chain employs TRBV6-6 and TRBJ2-1; D remains unclear. CDR1 and CDR2 from the germline V gene are MNHNY and SVGAGI (reference sequence). The ends were cut back, 2 bases at V and 3 bases at J, with 5 bases in the middle. This CDR3 is 13 amino acids long. For the CDR3, the DNA is TGTGCCAGCAGTTACGTGGACTACAATGAGCAGTTCTTC. Protein: CASSYVDYNEQFF.

CDR3 loop: CASSIGQPAEKLFF. CDR3 DNA sequence: TGCGCCAGCAGTATCGGTCAGCCAGCTGAAAAACTGTTTTTT. This chain connects TRBV5-1 to TRBJ1-4; D gene ambiguous. The length of the CDR3 is 14 residues. Germline V gene data show CDR1 as SGHRS and CDR2 as YFSETQ. V lost 5 bases to trimming and J lost 7 bases, with 15 bases between them.

This chain joins TRBV2 and TRBJ2-7, with 10 bases fitting TRBD2. CDR1 SNHLY and CDR2 FYNNEI come from the germline V gene. The CDR3 length is 17 residues. The ends lost 3 bases at V and 1 base at J; junction bases unmatched: 9. CDR3 DNA: TGTGCCAGCAGTGATCGGGCTAGCGGGAGTGCTTCCTACGAGCAGTACTTC. Translating gives CASSDRASGSASYEQYF.

The chain recombines TRBV29-1 with TRBJ2-5; 7 bases line up with TRBD1. CDR3 length: 14 amino acids. Germline-derived CDR1 and CDR2 are SQVTM and ANQGSEA. The J segment lost 5 bases and the V segment lost 2 bases, leaving 8 bases of the junction unmatched. The chain's CDR3 is CSVERGPRAETQYF. The CDR3 DNA follows: TGCAGCGTTGAAAGGGGGCCTAGGGCCGAGACCCAGTACTTC.

The chain recombines TRBV30 with TRBJ1-1; 9 nucleotides line up with TRBD1. V dropped 4 bases and J dropped 0; count of bases not matched to a gene: 3. This CDR3 region has 14 residues. Germline V gene lookup returns CDR1 GTSNPN and CDR2 SVGIG (reference sequence). The DNA of the CDR3 is TGTGCCTGGATAGGGACAGGGATGAACACTGAAGCTTTCTTT. This sequence encodes CAWIGTGMNTEAFF. Looking up the rest from reference TRBV30 and TRBJ1-1 gives the full variable domain: SQTIHQWPATLVQPVGSPLSLECTVEGTSNPNLYWYRQAAGRGLQLLFYSVGIGQISSEVPQNLSASRPQDRQFILSSKKLLLSDSGFYLCAWIGTGMNTEAFFGQGTRLTVV.

The rearrangement uses TRBV27 and TRBJ2-6; possibly TRBD2 for D (6 bases). The CDR3 covers 16 residues. Per germline, CDR1 MNHEY and CDR2 SMNVEV (reference sequence). Trimming cost V 0 bases and J 2 bases, with 8 bases left between them. Here the CDR3 reads CASSLSTGAGANVLTF. The CDR3 DNA follows: TGTGCCAGCAGTTTATCGACGGGGGCTGGGGCCAACGTCCTGACTTTC.

The chain has TRBV6-5 and TRBJ2-1; 8 positions match TRBD2. The CDR3 consists of 14 residues. With 5 bases clipped from V and 6 bases from J, the junction kept 6 bases outside the gene matches. CDR1 and CDR2 from the germline V gene are MNHEY and SVGAGI. CDR3 in amino acids: CASSTPRGGNEQFF. The CDR3 DNA sequence: TGTGCCAGCAGTACCCCCCGGGGGGGCAATGAGCAGTTCTTC.

The chain couples TRBV6-5 to TRBJ1-5; TRBD1 might be the D (5 bases). Trimming left V 2 bases short and J 7 bases short, with 15 bases between. CDR3 length: 15 residues. CDR1 and CDR2 (germline): MNHEY, SVGAGI. The CDR3 here is CASSYEGLLKQPQHF. CDR3 in DNA: TGTGCCAGCAGTTACGAGGGGTTGTTGAAGCAGCCCCAGCATTTT.

The V call is TRBV7-9, the J call TRBJ2-7, with D perhaps matching TRBD1 (6 bases). This CDR3 is 14 amino acids long. The V gene's germline CDR1 is SEHNR and CDR2 FQNEAQ (reference sequence). Trimming pared 4 bases from V and 3 bases from J, leaving 13 bases between. The CDR3 sequence: CASSSVDRFYEQYF. CDR3 DNA sequence: TGTGCCAGCAGCTCCGTCGACAGGTTCTACGAGCAGTACTTC.

The J gene is TRBJ2-5, the V gene TRBV7-2, with D possibly being TRBD1 (6 bases). Germline lookup yields CDR1 SGHTA and CDR2 FQGNSA. CDR3 length: 13 amino acids. Trimming removed 1 base at V and 7 bases at J, with 10 bases between. The CDR3 region has the DNA TGTGCCAGCAGCTTAGGGGTAGGGGGGACCCAGTACTTC. It translates to CASSLGVGGTQYF. The full variable domain, in which reference TRBV7-2 and TRBJ2-5 provide the parts outside the CDR3, is GAGVSQSPSNKVTEKGKDVELRCDPISGHTALYWYRQSLGQGLEFLIYFQGNSAPDKSGLPSDRFSAERTGGSVSTLTIQRTQQEDSAVYLCASSLGVGGTQYFGPGTRLLVL.

This sequence joins TRBV10-3 and TRBJ2-7; TRBD1 matches at 8 bases. CDR3 length equals 13 residues. V lost 10 bases to trimming and J lost 6 bases; unmatched junction nucleotides: 11. CDR1 is ENHRY, CDR2 SYGVKD, per germline. The CDR3, as DNA: TGTGCCACCAAACCGGGACAGGCTAGCGAGCAGTACTTC. Residues: CATKPGQASEQYF.

This clone was detected only once. Compared with germline, one end of the junction differs, possibly owing to a read error. The V call is TRBV7-7, the J call TRBJ2-3, with D unresolved. CDR1 is SSHAT, CDR2 FNYEAQ, per germline (reference sequence). The CDR3 loop spans 14 amino acids. The DNA for the CDR3 is TGTGCTAGCAGCTCCCGGACCAGCACAGATACGCAGTATTTT. It encodes CASSSRTSTDTQYF.

The chain has TRBV15 and TRBJ1-2; D is unclear. CDR1 and CDR2 (germline): LNHNV, YYDKDF (reference sequence). This CDR3 has 11 residues. The V end lost 4 bases, the J end lost 8 bases, and 8 bases lay between the germline ends. The CDR3 coding sequence is TGTGCCACCAGCACGTCCGGGGGCTACACCTTC. As protein: CATSTSGGYTF.

This sequence joins TRBV5-6 and TRBJ2-1; TRBD2 is a possible D gene (5 bases). The CDR3 totals 12 residues. The V gene lost 0 bases and the J gene lost 8 bases, with 6 bases spanning the gap. CDR1 and CDR2 (germline): SGHDT, YYEEEE. The CDR3 sequence: CASSLGEHEQFF. CDR3 coding DNA: TGTGCCAGCAGCTTGGGGGAGCATGAGCAGTTCTTC.

This clone was recorded once. CDR3 in amino acids: CASSLGQGVQPQHF. DNA for the CDR3: TGTGCCAGCAGCTTGGGACAGGGGGTTCAGCCCCAGCATTTT. The chain uses TRBV5-8 and TRBJ1-5, with 9 bases fitting TRBD1. This CDR3 comprises 14 residues. Germline CDR1 is SGHTS and CDR2 is YDEGEE. V was pared by 0 bases and J by 6 bases, with 1 base of the junction left unmatched.

The chain couples TRBV11-3 to TRBJ2-2, with no clear D. Between the trimmed V and J ends, which lost 3 bases and 8 bases, there was a span of 7 bases. CDR3 length equals 12 residues. Germline assignment: CDR1 SGHNT and CDR2 YENEEA. The DNA for the CDR3 is TGTGCCAGCAGCTTGATGTCAGGGGAGCTGTTTTTT. It encodes CASSLMSGELFF.

The genes are TRBV19 and TRBJ1-2; 9 nucleotides agree with TRBD1. The V gene end was trimmed by 4 bases and the J gene end by 4 bases; junction bases not matched to a gene: 10. The length of the CDR3 is 16 residues. Germline CDR1 reads LNHDA; CDR2 reads SQIVND (reference sequence). This CDR3 is CASSSSGTGIFYGYTF. In DNA, the CDR3 is TGTGCCAGTAGTAGCTCCGGGACAGGGATCTTCTATGGCTACACCTTC.

This clone was counted between two and nine times. The chain joins TRBV6-5 to TRBJ2-2; 7 bases fit TRBD2. Trimming at V came to 5 bases and at J to 6 bases, leaving 9 bases not matched to a gene. CDR1 MNHEY and CDR2 SVGAGI come from the germline V gene. CDR3 length: 15 residues. The CDR3, as DNA: TGTGCCAGCAGTACTGGGGGGGTGGCGGCCGGGGAGCTGTTTTTT. Translating gives CASSTGGVAAGELFF.

This chain connects TRBV10-3 to TRBJ1-1; D is unresolved. V lost 0 bases to trimming and J lost 0 bases, with 11 bases between them. Germline CDR1 and CDR2: ENHRY and SYGVKD. The CDR3 is 16 residues long. The CDR3 region has the DNA TGTGCCATCAGTGAGTCGAATTCAGGTTTGAACACTGAAGCTTTCTTT. Protein sequence: CAISESNSGLNTEAFF.

This clone appeared once. This rearrangement joins TRBV7-2 to TRBJ1-5, with 7 bases fitting TRBD1. The germline V gene encodes CDR1 SGHTA and CDR2 FQGNSA. Losses at the gene ends were 6 bases for V and 2 bases for J; bases not matched to a gene: 7. This CDR3 region has 15 residues. CDR3 protein: CASSPRQGRNQPQHF. Here the CDR3 DNA reads TGTGCCAGCAGTCCTCGACAGGGACGCAATCAGCCCCAGCATTTT.

The chain joins TRBV7-8 to TRBJ1-1; a possible D gene is TRBD1 (5 bases). V was clipped by 11 bases and J by 5 bases, with 18 bases between them. The CDR3 loop spans 13 amino acids. In germline, CDR1 is SGHVS, CDR2 FQNEAQ. The CDR3 is CASKAGFLTEAFF. As DNA, the CDR3 is TGTGCCTCTAAAGCAGGGTTTTTAACTGAAGCTTTCTTT.

The CDR3 bases are TGTGCCAGTAGTATCGGGCAGTCAAATTACCTGAATCAGCCCCAGCATTTT. Translation gives CASSIGQSNYLNQPQHF. This sequence joins TRBV19 and TRBJ1-5, with D unresolved. The CDR3 loop spans 17 amino acids. V lost 3 bases to trimming and J lost 4 bases, with 19 bases between them. CDR1 is LNHDA, CDR2 SQIVND, per germline (reference sequence).

J is TRBJ2-3 and V is TRBV19; D perhaps matches TRBD2 (6 bases). Germline V gene lookup returns CDR1 LNHDA and CDR2 SQIVND (reference sequence). This CDR3 is 14 amino acids long. V lost 6 bases, J lost 4 bases, and 14 bases lay in between. CDR3 DNA: TGTGCCAGTAGGACTGGAGGGGTGGCAGATACGCAGTATTTT. Translated, it gives CASRTGGVADTQYF.

The chain is built from TRBV7-9 and TRBJ2-1; 8 positions match TRBD2. The CDR3 contains 15 residues. With 5 bases clipped from V and 10 bases from J, the junction kept 13 bases outside the gene matches. Germline lookup yields CDR1 SEHNR and CDR2 FQNEAQ (reference sequence). The DNA for the CDR3 is TGTGCCAGCAGCCCCGGGAGGGCCGCCTTGGGGGAGCAGTTCTTC. It translates to CASSPGRAALGEQFF.

The chain joins TRBV10-3 to TRBJ2-1; TRBD2 matches at 10 bases. The germline V gene encodes CDR1 ENHRY and CDR2 SYGVKD. There are 16 residues in the CDR3. Germline trimming cut 4 bases from V and 5 bases from J; bases unmatched to any gene: 8. The CDR3, as DNA: TGTGCCATCAGTGCCTCGACTAGCGGGCGCGACAATGAGCAGTTCTTC. It is translated as CAISASTSGRDNEQFF.

This sequence joins TRBV10-3 and TRBJ1-1, with 10 positions matching TRBD1. The CDR3 has 14 amino acids. V lost 6 bases, J lost 4 bases, and 5 bases stayed unmatched. CDR1 is ENHRY and CDR2 is SYGVKD in the germline V gene. CDR3 loop: CAISGQGGVTEAFF. The CDR3 nucleotides are TGTGCCATCAGCGGACAGGGGGGGGTCACTGAAGCTTTCTTT.

The chain combines TRBV29-1 with TRBJ2-3; D is possibly TRBD1 or TRBD2 (10 bases each). The germline CDR1 and CDR2 sequences are SQVTM and ANQGSEA. This CDR3 contains 21 residues. With 5 bases removed from V and 0 bases from J, the gap between germline ends came to 33 bases. Written as DNA, the CDR3 is TGCAGCGTTTCCGGGACAGGGGCGCTAGCGGGAGCCGTAACAAGCACAGATACGCAGTATTTT. Translation gives CSVSGTGALAGAVTSTDTQYF.

The chain has TRBV6-6 and TRBJ2-7, with 7 positions matching TRBD2. This CDR3 is built from 16 residues. The germline V gene encodes CDR1 MNHNY and CDR2 SVGAGI (reference sequence). Germline trimming cut 6 bases from V and 2 bases from J; bases unmatched to any gene: 13. In nucleotides, the CDR3 is TGTGCCAGCAGACAGGTTGGGGGGGTCCTTGCCTACGAGCAGTACTTC. Encoded protein: CASRQVGGVLAYEQYF.

This chain links TRBV11-2 with TRBJ2-5, with a weak D call TRBD2 (6 bases). V shed 8 bases and J shed 5 bases, with 15 bases lying between them. Germline CDR1 reads SGHAT; CDR2 reads FQNNGV. This CDR3 is built from 13 residues. CDR3 residues: CASASGGRETQYF. In DNA form, the CDR3 reads TGTGCCAGCGCTAGTGGAGGGAGGGAGACCCAGTACTTC.

J is TRBJ2-7 and V is TRBV19; no clear D gene. CDR3 length equals 13 residues. CDR1 LNHDA and CDR2 SQIVND come from the germline V gene (reference sequence). The V and J ends lost 5 bases and 9 bases respectively, with 17 bases between them. The CDR3 coding sequence is TGTGCCAGTAGTCCACCGGACCGGTTATGGCAGTACTTC. Its protein is CASSPPDRLWQYF.